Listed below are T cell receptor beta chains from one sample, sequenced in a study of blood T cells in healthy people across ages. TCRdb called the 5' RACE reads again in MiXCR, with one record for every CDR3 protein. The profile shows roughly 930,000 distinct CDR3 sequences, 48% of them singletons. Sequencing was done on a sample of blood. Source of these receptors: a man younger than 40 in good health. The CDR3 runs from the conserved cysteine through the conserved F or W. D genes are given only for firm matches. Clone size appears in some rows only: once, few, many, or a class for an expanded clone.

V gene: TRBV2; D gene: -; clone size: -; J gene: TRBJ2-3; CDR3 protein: CASRQKGGTDTQYF; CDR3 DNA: TGTGCCAGCAGGCAAAAGGGGGGCACAGATACGCAGTATTTT
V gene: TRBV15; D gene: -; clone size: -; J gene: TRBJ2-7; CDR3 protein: CATSRGDSLYEQYF; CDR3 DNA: TGTGCCACCAGCAGAGGTGACAGTCTCTACGAGCAGTACTTC
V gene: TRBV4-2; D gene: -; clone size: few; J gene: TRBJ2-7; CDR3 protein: CASSQEGGRSYEQYF; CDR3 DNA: TGTGCCAGCAGCCAAGAGGGGGGAAGGTCCTACGAGCAGTACTTC
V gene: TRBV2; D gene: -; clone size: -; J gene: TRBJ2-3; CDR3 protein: CASTVVTDTQYF; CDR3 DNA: TGTGCCAGCACTGTAGTTACAGATACGCAGTATTTT
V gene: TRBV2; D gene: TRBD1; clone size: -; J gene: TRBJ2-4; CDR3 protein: CASSTEQGQLAKNIQYF; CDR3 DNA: TGTGCCAGCAGTACAGAACAGGGGCAACTAGCCAAAAACATTCAGTACTTC
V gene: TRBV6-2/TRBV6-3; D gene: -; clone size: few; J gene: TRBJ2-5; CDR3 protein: CASRRGPQETQYF; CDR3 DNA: TGTGCCAGCAGGAGGGGCCCTCAAGAGACCCAGTACTTC
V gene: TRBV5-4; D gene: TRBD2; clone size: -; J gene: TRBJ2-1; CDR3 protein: CASSLNMLAGRNEQFF; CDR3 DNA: TGTGCCAGCAGCTTGAACATGCTAGCGGGGCGAAATGAGCAGTTCTTC
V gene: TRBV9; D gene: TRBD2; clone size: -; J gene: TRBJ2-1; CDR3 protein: CASSVDGSLAGDEQFF; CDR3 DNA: TGTGCCAGCAGCGTAGATGGCAGCCTAGCGGGGGATGAGCAGTTCTTC
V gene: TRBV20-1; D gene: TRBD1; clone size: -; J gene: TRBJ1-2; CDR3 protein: CSAPSGGGIYGYTF; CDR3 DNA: TGCAGTGCTCCCTCAGGGGGGGGTATCTATGGCTACACCTTC
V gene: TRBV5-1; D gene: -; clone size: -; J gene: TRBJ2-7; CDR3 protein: CASSLEIAYEQYF; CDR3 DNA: TGCGCCAGCAGCTTGGAGATCGCCTACGAGCAGTACTTC
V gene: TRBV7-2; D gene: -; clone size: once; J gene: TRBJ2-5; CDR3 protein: CASSFNRDQTQYF; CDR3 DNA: TGTGCCAGCAGCTTCAACAGGGATCAGACCCAGTACTTC
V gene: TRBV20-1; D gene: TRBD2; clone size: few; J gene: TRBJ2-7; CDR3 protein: CSARETSVGEQYF; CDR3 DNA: TGCAGTGCTAGAGAAACTAGCGTGGGCGAGCAGTACTTC
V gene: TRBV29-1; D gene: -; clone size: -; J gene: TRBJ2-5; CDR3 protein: CSVETYGQTQYF; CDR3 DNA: TGCAGCGTTGAGACGTACGGGCAGACCCAGTACTTC
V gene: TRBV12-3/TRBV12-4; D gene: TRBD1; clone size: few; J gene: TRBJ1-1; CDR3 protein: CASSYGTVFTAEAFF; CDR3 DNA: TGTGCCAGCAGTTATGGGACAGTTTTTACGGCTGAAGCTTTCTTT
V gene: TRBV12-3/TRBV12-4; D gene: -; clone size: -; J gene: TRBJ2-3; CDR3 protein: CASTTTLGRGDTQYF; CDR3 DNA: TGTGCCAGCACGACTACCCTGGGGCGCGGGGATACGCAGTATTTT
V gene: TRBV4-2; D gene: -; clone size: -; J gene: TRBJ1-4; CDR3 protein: CASSQGNAPVGKLFF; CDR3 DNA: TGTGCCAGCAGCCAAGGAAACGCCCCGGTGGGAAAACTGTTTTTT
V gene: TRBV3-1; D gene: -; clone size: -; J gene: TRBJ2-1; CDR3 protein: CASREAAGNEQFF; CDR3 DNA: TGTGCCAGCAGAGAGGCGGCCGGCAATGAGCAGTTCTTC
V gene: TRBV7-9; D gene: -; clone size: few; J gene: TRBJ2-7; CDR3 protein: CASSLTVGTMDYEQYF; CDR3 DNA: TGTGCCAGCAGCTTAACAGTTGGGACAATGGACTACGAGCAGTACTTC
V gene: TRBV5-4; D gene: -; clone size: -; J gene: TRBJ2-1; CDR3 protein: CASSLEGGSSYNEQFF; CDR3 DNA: TGTGCCAGCAGCTTGGAAGGGGGAAGCTCCTACAATGAGCAGTTCTTC
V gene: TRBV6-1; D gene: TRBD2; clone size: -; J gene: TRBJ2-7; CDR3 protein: CASSDRTSGDNEQYF; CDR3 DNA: TGTGCCAGCAGTGATAGGACTAGCGGGGACAATGAGCAGTACTTC
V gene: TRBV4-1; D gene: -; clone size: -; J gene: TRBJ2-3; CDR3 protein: CASSQSGTSLRTQYF; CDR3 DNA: TGCGCCAGCAGCCAATCCGGGACTTCATTGCGTACGCAGTATTTT
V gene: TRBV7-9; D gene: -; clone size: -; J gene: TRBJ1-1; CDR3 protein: CASIPGRNTEAFF; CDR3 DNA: TGTGCCAGCATCCCCGGGCGGAACACTGAAGCTTTCTTT
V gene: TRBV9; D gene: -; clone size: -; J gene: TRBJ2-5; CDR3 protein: CASSPGQIQETQYF; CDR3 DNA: TGTGCCAGCAGCCCAGGACAGATCCAAGAGACCCAGTACTTC
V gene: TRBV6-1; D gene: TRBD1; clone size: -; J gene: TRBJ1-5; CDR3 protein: CASSTGQGAGRRSQPQHF; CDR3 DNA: TGTGCCAGTTCGACGGGACAGGGGGCTGGACGGCGGTCTCAGCCCCAGCATTTT
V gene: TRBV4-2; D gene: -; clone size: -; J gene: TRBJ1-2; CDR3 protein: CASSQDIGYGYTF; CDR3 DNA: TGTGCCAGCAGCCAAGATATTGGCTATGGCTACACCTTC
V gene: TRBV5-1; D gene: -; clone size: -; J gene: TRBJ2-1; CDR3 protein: CASSSTSGTWYNEQFF; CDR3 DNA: TGCGCCAGCAGCTCCACCTCCGGGACTTGGTACAATGAGCAGTTCTTC
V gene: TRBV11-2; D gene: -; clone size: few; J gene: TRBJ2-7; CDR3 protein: CASSLGAGDEQYF; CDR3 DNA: TGTGCCAGCAGCTTAGGAGCAGGGGACGAGCAGTACTTC
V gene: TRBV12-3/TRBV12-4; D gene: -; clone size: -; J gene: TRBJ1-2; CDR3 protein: CASSLSQGPDYGYTF; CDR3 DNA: TGTGCCAGCAGTTTATCCCAAGGGCCGGACTATGGCTACACCTTC
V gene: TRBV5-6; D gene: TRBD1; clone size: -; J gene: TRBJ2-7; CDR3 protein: CASSERQGWEQYF; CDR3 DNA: TGTGCCAGCAGCGAGAGACAGGGTTGGGAGCAGTACTTC
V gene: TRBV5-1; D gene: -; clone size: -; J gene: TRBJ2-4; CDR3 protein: CASSRGGGENIQYF; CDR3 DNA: TGCGCCAGCAGCAGGGGAGGGGGGGAAAACATTCAGTACTTC
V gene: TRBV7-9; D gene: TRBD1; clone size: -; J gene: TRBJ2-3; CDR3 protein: CASSLRDRVDTQYF; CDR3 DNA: TGTGCCAGCAGCCTCCGGGACAGGGTTGATACGCAGTATTTT
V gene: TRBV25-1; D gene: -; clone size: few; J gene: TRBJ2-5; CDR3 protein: CASSDPETGRETQYF; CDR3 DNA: TGTGCCAGCAGTGATCCCGAGACAGGACGGGAGACCCAGTACTTC
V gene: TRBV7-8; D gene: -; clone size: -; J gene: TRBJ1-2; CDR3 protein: CASSPETQRPSYGYTF; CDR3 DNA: TGTGCCAGCAGCCCCGAAACGCAGAGGCCGTCCTATGGCTACACCTTC
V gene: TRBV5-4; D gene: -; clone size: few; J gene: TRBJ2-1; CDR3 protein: CASSLPGDPNNEQFF; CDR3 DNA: TGTGCCAGCAGCTTGCCTGGCGACCCAAACAATGAGCAGTTCTTC
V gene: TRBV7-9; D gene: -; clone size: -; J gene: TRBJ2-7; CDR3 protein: CASSFSTASTSEQYF; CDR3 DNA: TGTGCCAGCAGCTTTTCGACAGCTAGTACGTCTGAGCAGTACTTC
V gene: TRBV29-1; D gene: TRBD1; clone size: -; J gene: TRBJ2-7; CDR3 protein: CSALPRQGATEQYF; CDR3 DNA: TGCAGCGCCCTTCCCAGACAGGGGGCTACCGAGCAGTACTTC
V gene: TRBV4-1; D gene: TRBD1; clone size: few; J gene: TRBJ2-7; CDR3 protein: CASSQLGQIYEQYF; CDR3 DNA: TGCGCCAGCAGCCAACTGGGACAGATCTACGAGCAGTACTTC
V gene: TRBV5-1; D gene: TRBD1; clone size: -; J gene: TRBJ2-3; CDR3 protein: CASSPGDRDADTQYF; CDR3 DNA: TGCGCCAGCAGCCCCGGGGACAGGGACGCAGATACGCAGTATTTT
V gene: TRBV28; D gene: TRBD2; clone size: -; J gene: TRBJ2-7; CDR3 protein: CASTQRGTSYEQYF; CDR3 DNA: TGTGCCAGCACTCAGCGGGGGACCTCCTACGAGCAGTACTTC
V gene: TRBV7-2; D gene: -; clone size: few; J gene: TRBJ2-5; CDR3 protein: CASRSVSQETQYF; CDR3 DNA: TGTGCCAGCAGATCCGTCTCCCAAGAGACCCAGTACTTC
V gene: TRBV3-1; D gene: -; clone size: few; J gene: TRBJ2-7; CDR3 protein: CASSPGTDSSYEQYF; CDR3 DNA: TGTGCCAGCAGCCCGGGGACCGATAGCTCCTACGAGCAGTACTTC
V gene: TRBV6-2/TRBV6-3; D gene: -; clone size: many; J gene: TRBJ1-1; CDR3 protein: CASSYGGTEAFF; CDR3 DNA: TGTGCCAGCAGTTACGGGGGAACTGAAGCTTTCTTT
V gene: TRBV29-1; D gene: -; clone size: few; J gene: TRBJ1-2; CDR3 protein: CSVERGSGYTF; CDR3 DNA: TGCAGCGTTGAAAGGGGGTCTGGCTACACCTTC
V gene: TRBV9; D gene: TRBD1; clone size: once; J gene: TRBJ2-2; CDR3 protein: CASSTGQGDGTGELFF; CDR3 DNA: TGTGCCAGCAGCACCGGACAGGGAGATGGCACCGGGGAGCTGTTTTTT
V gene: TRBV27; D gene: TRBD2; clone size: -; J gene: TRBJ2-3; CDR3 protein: CANSPFGLAGGSSTDTQYF; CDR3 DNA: TGTGCCAACAGTCCCTTCGGACTAGCGGGGGGCTCTAGCACAGATACGCAGTATTTT
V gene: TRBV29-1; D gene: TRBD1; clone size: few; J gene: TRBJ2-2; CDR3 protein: CSVTPGQGAGTGELFF; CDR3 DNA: TGCAGCGTAACGCCGGGACAGGGGGCGGGTACCGGGGAGCTGTTTTTT
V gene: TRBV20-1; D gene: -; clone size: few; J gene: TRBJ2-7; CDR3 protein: CSARIFRDWQSSYEQYF; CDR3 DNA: TGCAGTGCTAGAATTTTCCGGGACTGGCAAAGCTCCTACGAGCAGTACTTC
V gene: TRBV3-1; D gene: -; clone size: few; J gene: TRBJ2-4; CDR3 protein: CASSHIAGSRGSKNIQYF; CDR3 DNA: TGTGCCAGCAGCCACATCGCTGGTTCTAGGGGGTCCAAAAACATTCAGTACTTC
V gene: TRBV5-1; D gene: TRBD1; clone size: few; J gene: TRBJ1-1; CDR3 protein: CASSLWTGANTEAFF; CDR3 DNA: TGCGCCAGCAGCCTCTGGACAGGGGCGAACACTGAAGCTTTCTTT
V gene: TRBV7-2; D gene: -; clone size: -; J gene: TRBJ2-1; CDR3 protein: CASSPRTVNEQFF; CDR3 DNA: TGTGCCAGCAGCCCCAGGACAGTAAATGAGCAGTTCTTC
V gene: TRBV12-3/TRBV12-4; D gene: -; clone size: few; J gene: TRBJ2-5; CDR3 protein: CASSVRGGETQYF; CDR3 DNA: TGTGCCAGCAGTGTCAGGGGCGGGGAGACCCAGTACTTC
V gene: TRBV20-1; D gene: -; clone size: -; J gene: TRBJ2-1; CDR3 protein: CSAETVLLGNEQFF; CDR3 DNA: TGCAGTGCAGAGACAGTCCTCCTAGGCAATGAGCAGTTCTTC
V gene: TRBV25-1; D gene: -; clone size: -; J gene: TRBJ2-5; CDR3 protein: CASSEYGGQETQYF; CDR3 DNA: TGTGCCAGCAGTGAATATGGGGGCCAAGAGACCCAGTACTTC
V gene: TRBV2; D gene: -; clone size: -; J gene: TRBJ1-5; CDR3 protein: CASSEGAGSYSNQPQHF; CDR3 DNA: TGTGCCAGCAGTGAAGGGGCAGGTAGCTATAGCAATCAGCCCCAGCATTTT
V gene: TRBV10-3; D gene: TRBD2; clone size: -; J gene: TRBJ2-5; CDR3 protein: CATGTSGGVETQYF; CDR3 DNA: TGTGCCACCGGGACTAGCGGGGGTGTGGAGACCCAGTACTTC